These 3 T cell receptor beta chains were all obtained from the same sample, sequenced in a study of blood T cell repertoires in COVID-19. Profiling relied on immunoSEQ multiplex PCR, and the TCRdb table lists in-frame clones only, not all of them. The sample has under 400,000 clones; about 86% are singletons. Sequenced material: PBMCs or T cells enriched from blood (not recorded which). The receptors were gathered from a middle-aged woman with acute COVID-19.

In DNA form, the CDR3 reads TGTGCCAGTACTCCCGGCGGCCACTATGGCTACACCTTC. It translates to CASTPGGHYGYTF. The chain is built from TRBV19 and TRBJ1-2; D call uncertain. The CDR3 consists of 13 residues. Germline assignment: CDR1 LNHDA and CDR2 SQIVND (reference sequence). Trimming shortened V by 7 bases and J by 3 bases, and 12 bases separated the two germline ends.

This rearrangement joins TRBV7-3 to TRBJ2-1, with 15 nucleotides matching TRBD2. Germline V CDR1 and CDR2: SGHTA, FQGTGA. Trimming at V came to 5 bases and at J to 10 bases, leaving 6 bases not matched to a gene. The CDR3 sequence is 15 residues long. CDR3 nucleotides: TGTGCCAGCAGCAAAGGACTAGCGGGAGGGGACGAGCAGTTCTTC. Its protein is CASSKGLAGGDEQFF.

This chain connects TRBV20-1 to TRBJ1-1; 9 bases match TRBD1. This CDR3 comprises 14 residues. V lost 3 bases, J lost 7 bases, and 9 bases stayed unmatched. Germline assignment: CDR1 DFQATT and CDR2 SNEGSKA (reference sequence). The CDR3: CSASLGTGQSEAFF. In DNA form, the CDR3 reads TGCAGTGCTAGTCTAGGGACAGGGCAAAGTGAAGCTTTCTTT.